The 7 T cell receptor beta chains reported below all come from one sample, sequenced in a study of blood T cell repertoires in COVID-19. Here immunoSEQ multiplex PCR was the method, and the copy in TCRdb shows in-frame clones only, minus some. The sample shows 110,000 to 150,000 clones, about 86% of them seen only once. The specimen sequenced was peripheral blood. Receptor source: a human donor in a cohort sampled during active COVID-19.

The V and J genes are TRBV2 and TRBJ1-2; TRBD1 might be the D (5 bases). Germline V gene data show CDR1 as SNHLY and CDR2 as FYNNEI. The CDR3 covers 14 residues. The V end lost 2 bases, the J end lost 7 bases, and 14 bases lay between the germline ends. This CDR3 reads CASSEYSGRGGYTF. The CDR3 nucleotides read TGTGCCAGCAGTGAATATTCGGGGAGGGGTGGCTACACCTTC.

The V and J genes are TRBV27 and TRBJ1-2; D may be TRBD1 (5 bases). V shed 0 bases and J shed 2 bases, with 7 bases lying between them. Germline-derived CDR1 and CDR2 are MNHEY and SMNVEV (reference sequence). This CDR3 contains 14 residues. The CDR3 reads CASSLSGGNYGYTF. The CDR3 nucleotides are TGTGCCAGCAGTTTATCGGGGGGGAACTATGGCTACACCTTC.

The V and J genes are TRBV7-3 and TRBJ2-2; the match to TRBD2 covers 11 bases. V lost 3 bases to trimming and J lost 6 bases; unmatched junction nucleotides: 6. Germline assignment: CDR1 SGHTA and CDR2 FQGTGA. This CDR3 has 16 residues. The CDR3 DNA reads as TGTGCCAGCAGCTTTAGCGGGGGGGCCTCGGCCGGGGAGCTGTTTTTT. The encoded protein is CASSFSGGASAGELFF.

The CDR3 sequence is CASSDGRSSGTSGGSYEQYF. Here the CDR3 DNA reads TGTGCCAGCAGTGACGGTCGGTCGTCCGGGACTAGCGGGGGTTCCTACGAGCAGTACTTC. The chain uses TRBV6-4 and TRBJ2-7; 14 positions match TRBD2. The CDR3 runs to 20 residues. The germline gives CDR1 MRHNA, CDR2 SNTAGT. J lost 1 base, V lost 2 bases, and 13 bases had no gene match.

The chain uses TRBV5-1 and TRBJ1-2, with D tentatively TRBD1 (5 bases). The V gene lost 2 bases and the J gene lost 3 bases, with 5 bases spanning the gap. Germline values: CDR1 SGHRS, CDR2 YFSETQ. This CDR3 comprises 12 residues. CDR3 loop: CASSLGDYGYTF. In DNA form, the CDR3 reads TGCGCCAGCAGCTTAGGGGACTATGGCTACACCTTC.

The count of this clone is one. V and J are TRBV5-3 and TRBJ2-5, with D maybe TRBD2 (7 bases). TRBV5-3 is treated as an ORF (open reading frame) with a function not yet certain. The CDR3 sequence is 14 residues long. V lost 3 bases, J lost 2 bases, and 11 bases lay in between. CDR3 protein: CARSYRGGQETQYF. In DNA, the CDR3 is TGTGCCAGAAGCTATAGGGGGGGTCAAGAGACCCAGTACTTC.

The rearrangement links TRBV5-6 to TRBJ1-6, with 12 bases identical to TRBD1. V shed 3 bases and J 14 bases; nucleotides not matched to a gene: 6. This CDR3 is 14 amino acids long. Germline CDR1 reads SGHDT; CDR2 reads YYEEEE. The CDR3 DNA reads TGTGCCAGCAGCTCCGGGACAGGGGGCCTGGCCCTCCACTTT. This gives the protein CASSSGTGGLALHF. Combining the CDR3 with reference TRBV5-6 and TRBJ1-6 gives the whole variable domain DAGVTQSPTHLIKTRGQQVTLRCSPKSGHDTVSWYQQALGQGPQFIFQYYEEEERQRGNFPDRFSGHQFPNYSSELNVNALLLGDSALYLCASSSGTGGLALHFGNGTRLTVT.